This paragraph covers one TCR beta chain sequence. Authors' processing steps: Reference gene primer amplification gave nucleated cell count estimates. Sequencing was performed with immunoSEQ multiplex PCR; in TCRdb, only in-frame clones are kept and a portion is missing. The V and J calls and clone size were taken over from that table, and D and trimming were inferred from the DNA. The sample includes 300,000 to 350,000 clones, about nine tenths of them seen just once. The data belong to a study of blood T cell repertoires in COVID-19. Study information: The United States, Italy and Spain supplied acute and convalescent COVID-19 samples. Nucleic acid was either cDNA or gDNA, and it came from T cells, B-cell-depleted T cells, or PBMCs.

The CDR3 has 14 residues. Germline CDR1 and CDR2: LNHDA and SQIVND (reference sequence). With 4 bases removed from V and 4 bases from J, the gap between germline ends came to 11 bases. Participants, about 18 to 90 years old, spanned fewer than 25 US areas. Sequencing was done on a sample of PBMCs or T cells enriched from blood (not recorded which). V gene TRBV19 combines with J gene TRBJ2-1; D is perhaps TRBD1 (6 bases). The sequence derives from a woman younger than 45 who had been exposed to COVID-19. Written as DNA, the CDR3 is TGTGCCAGTAGTAGCGCAGGGGCGTACAATGAGCAGTTCTTC. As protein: CASSSAGAYNEQFF.